Listed here are 24 T cell receptor beta chains from one sample, sequenced in a study of shared clonotypes between healthy human individuals. Generated by immunoSEQ multiplex PCR, the TCRdb table keeps only in-frame clones and is missing some. The table shows approximately 2,000,000 clones, with around 90% occurring only once. The sequencing input was naive CD4+ T cells from PBMCs. Subset noted: CD45RA+ positively selected. The source of these receptors is a man in his late teens or twenties in good health. Some clones in this sample may be carry-over from other donors' samples.

The genes are TRBV27 and TRBJ2-7, with 7 positions matching TRBD1. The length of the CDR3 is 14 residues. Looked up from germline, CDR1 is MNHEY and CDR2 is SMNVEV (reference sequence). V trimming: 5 bases; J trimming: 4 bases; junction bases outside the gene matches: 8. Here the CDR3 reads CASSPGQQTYEQYF. The CDR3 DNA follows: TGTGCCAGCAGTCCGGGACAGCAGACGTACGAGCAGTACTTC.

The genes are TRBV28 and TRBJ1-5; D gene ambiguous. The CDR3 runs 14 residues. The germline CDR1 and CDR2 sequences are MDHEN and SYDVKM. The germline V and J ends were trimmed by 3 bases and 3 bases, with 9 bases remaining between them. The CDR3 loop reads CASSFAQYNQPQHF. CDR3 bases: TGTGCCAGCAGTTTTGCCCAGTACAATCAGCCCCAGCATTTT. The full variable domain, rest sourced from reference TRBV28 and TRBJ1-5, is DVKVTQSSRYLVKRTGEKVFLECVQDMDHENMFWYRQDPGLGLRLIYFSYDVKMKEKGDIPEGYSVSREKKERFSLILESASTNQTSMYLCASSFAQYNQPQHFGDGTRLSIL.

The chain carries TRBV2 and TRBJ2-7; 16 bases are shared with TRBD2. Germline V gives CDR1 SNHLY, CDR2 FYNNEI. Trimming at V came to 8 bases and at J to 5 bases, leaving 18 bases not matched to a gene. The CDR3 totals 19 residues. Here the CDR3 DNA reads TGTGCCAGCGTGGGGACCGGGACTAGCGGGAGGGACTCTTGGCACGAGCAGTACTTC. Amino acid sequence: CASVGTGTSGRDSWHEQYF.

V is TRBV6-5 and J is TRBJ2-5; D is perhaps TRBD2 (7 bases). Germline values: CDR1 MNHEY, CDR2 SVGAGI. Trimming shortened V by 2 bases and J by 5 bases, and 15 bases separated the two germline ends. The CDR3 extends over 15 amino acids. CDR3: CASSYNRGARETQYF. The CDR3 nucleotides are TGTGCCAGCAGTTACAACCGGGGGGCACGGGAGACCCAGTACTTC.

Note on this clone: Additional DNA sequences in this sample encode the identical CDR3. In DNA form, the CDR3 reads TGTGCCAGCAGTCCCGACAGGAGCTCCTACAATGAGCAGTTCTTC. Residues: CASSPDRSSYNEQFF. The V and J genes are TRBV6-5 and TRBJ2-1; possibly TRBD1 for D (6 bases). In germline, CDR1 is MNHEY, CDR2 SVGAGI. Trimming stripped 5 bases from V and 0 bases from J, with 11 bases between. This CDR3 comprises 15 residues.

The V call is TRBV5-1, the J call TRBJ2-6; tentative D call: TRBD1 (6 bases). Trimming pared 4 bases from V and 4 bases from J, leaving 18 bases between. CDR1 SGHRS and CDR2 YFSETQ come from the germline V gene. The CDR3 is 17 amino acids. The chain's CDR3 is CASSRQVDFVGANVLTF. The CDR3 DNA reads TGCGCCAGCAGCCGACAGGTAGACTTTGTGGGGGCCAACGTCCTGACTTTC.

The sample holds one count of this clone. The CDR3 here is CASRRQGVTGEKLFF. CDR3 DNA sequence: TGTGCCAGCAGGCGCCAGGGGGTAACGGGTGAAAAACTGTTTTTT. The chain links TRBV28 to TRBJ1-4, with 7 positions matching TRBD1. The CDR3 contains 15 residues. The V and J ends lost 6 bases and 7 bases, in that order; junction bases with no gene match: 11. Germline V gene sequence: CDR1 MDHEN, CDR2 SYDVKM.

V is TRBV28 and J is TRBJ2-2; 8 bases fit TRBD1. Per germline, CDR1 MDHEN and CDR2 SYDVKM. J lost 5 bases, V lost 6 bases, and 8 bases had no gene match. CDR3 length equals 15 residues. The CDR3 DNA follows: TGTGCCAGCAGACCGGGACAGGTTCCAACCGGGGAGCTGTTTTTT. Translated: CASRPGQVPTGELFF.

The V and J genes are TRBV5-8 and TRBJ2-4; TRBD1 matches 7 bases. Germline-derived CDR1 and CDR2 are SGHTS and YDEGEE. This CDR3 is 14 amino acids long. V trimming: 5 bases; J trimming: 7 bases; junction bases outside the gene matches: 9. CDR3 in amino acids: CASSFRTGQNIQYF. Here the CDR3 DNA reads TGTGCCAGCAGTTTCCGGACAGGCCAGAACATTCAGTACTTC. Based on the CDR3 plus reference TRBV5-8 and TRBJ2-4, the full variable domain is EAGVTQSPTHLIKTRGQQATLRCSPISGHTSVYWYQQALGLGLQFLLWYDEGEERNRGNFPPRFSGRQFPNYSSELNVNALELEDSALYLCASSFRTGQNIQYFGAGTRLSVL.

This clone was observed once. The rearrangement uses TRBV5-1 and TRBJ2-1, with 9 bases matching TRBD2. The CDR3 spans 15 residues. Germline-derived CDR1 and CDR2 are SGHRS and YFSETQ. J was trimmed by 5 bases and V by 5 bases; bases with no gene match: 8. The CDR3 loop is CASSRIAGVHNEQFF. The CDR3 DNA reads TGCGCCAGCAGTAGAATAGCGGGAGTCCACAATGAGCAGTTCTTC.

The chain couples TRBV28 to TRBJ2-7; no reliable D call. Trimming cost V 3 bases and J 3 bases, with 15 bases left between them. Germline V lookup: CDR1 MDHEN, CDR2 SYDVKM. CDR3 length: 15 residues. The CDR3 coding sequence is TGTGCCAGCAGTTTCCCCTTTGGCCCAAACTACGAGCAGTACTTC. Translated, it gives CASSFPFGPNYEQYF.

In this sample, this clone turned up once. V gene TRBV7-2 combines with J gene TRBJ2-7; TRBD2 matches 9 bases. Germline CDR1 reads SGHTA; CDR2 reads FQGNSA. The ends lost 1 base at V and 3 bases at J; junction bases unmatched: 4. There are 15 residues in the CDR3. The CDR3 region is CASSLGSGSLYEQYF. The CDR3 DNA reads TGTGCCAGCAGCTTAGGTAGCGGGAGCCTCTACGAGCAGTACTTC.

This clone was seen only once. V usage is TRBV28 and J usage is TRBJ2-5; 7 nucleotides line up with TRBD1. This CDR3 comprises 14 residues. V trimming: 6 bases; J trimming: 5 bases; junction bases outside the gene matches: 9. CDR1 MDHEN and CDR2 SYDVKM come from the germline V gene. CDR3 sequence: CASRLDRARETQYF. In DNA form, the CDR3 reads TGTGCCAGCAGACTCGACAGGGCCCGGGAGACCCAGTACTTC.

CDR3 nucleotide sequence: TGTGCCAGCAGCTTTACAGGGGGCGGCGGGGAGCTGTTTTTT. Protein sequence: CASSFTGGGGELFF. The chain joins TRBV7-3 to TRBJ2-2; 9 nucleotides match TRBD1. The CDR3 runs to 14 residues. Germline lookup yields CDR1 SGHTA and CDR2 FQGTGA. V was clipped by 3 bases and J by 7 bases; unmatched bases: 3. Full variable domain (rest looked up from reference TRBV7-3 and TRBJ2-2): GAGVSQTPSNKVTEKGKYVELRCDPISGHTALYWYRQSLGQGPEFLIYFQGTGAADDSGLPNDRFFAVRPEGSVSTLKIQRTERGDSAVYLCASSFTGGGGELFFGEGSRLTVL.

This chain links TRBV7-3 with TRBJ2-1, with D uncertain. Per germline, CDR1 SGHTA and CDR2 FQGTGA. V was clipped by 5 bases and J by 6 bases, with 11 bases between them. This CDR3 is built from 13 residues. The CDR3 loop reads CASSARSGNEQFF. The CDR3 coding sequence is TGTGCCAGCAGCGCCCGGTCGGGCAATGAGCAGTTCTTC.

The V gene is TRBV5-1, the J gene TRBJ2-7; the match to TRBD1 covers 9 bases. Germline V CDR1 and CDR2: SGHRS, YFSETQ. With V trimmed by 0 bases and J by 1 base, 8 bases remained unmatched. This CDR3 spans 17 amino acids. CDR3 amino acids: CASSLGGQGFQSYEQYF. The CDR3 nucleotides are TGCGCCAGCAGCTTGGGAGGACAGGGGTTTCAGTCCTACGAGCAGTACTTC. The full variable domain, completed using reference TRBV5-1 and TRBJ2-7, is KAGVTQTPRYLIKTRGQQVTLSCSPISGHRSVSWYQQTPGQGLQFLFEYFSETQRNKGNFPGRFSGRQFSNSRSEMNVSTLELGDSALYLCASSLGGQGFQSYEQYFGPGTRLTVT.

V is TRBV18 and J is TRBJ1-1; D is perhaps TRBD1 (6 bases). Germline CDR1 and CDR2: KGHSH and LQKENI. V was clipped by 2 bases and J by 5 bases, with 12 bases between them. The CDR3 runs 14 residues. CDR3 bases: TGTGCCAGCTCACCAAACAGGGAGGGGACTGAAGCTTTCTTT. It yields the protein CASSPNREGTEAFF.

The chain couples TRBV5-1 to TRBJ2-2; D gene uncertain. Germline lookup yields CDR1 SGHRS and CDR2 YFSETQ. The CDR3 has 16 amino acids. With 0 bases removed from V and 4 bases from J, the gap between germline ends came to 13 bases. In DNA, the CDR3 is TGCGCCAGCAGCTTGGGGGCAGATCTCAGCACCGGGGAGCTGTTTTTT. Protein: CASSLGADLSTGELFF.

The chain combines TRBV29-1 with TRBJ2-5; 7 bases match TRBD1. V shed 7 bases and J 5 bases; nucleotides not matched to a gene: 7. This CDR3 has 12 residues. The germline CDR1 and CDR2 sequences are SQVTM and ANQGSEA. The CDR3 sequence is CSELQGSETQYF. The CDR3, as DNA: TGCAGCGAGCTACAGGGGTCGGAGACCCAGTACTTC. The full variable domain, completed using reference TRBV29-1 and TRBJ2-5, is SAVISQKPSRDICQRGTSLTIQCQVDSQVTMMFWYRQQPGQSLTLIATANQGSEATYESGFVIDKFPISRPNLTFSTLTVSNMSPEDSSIYLCSELQGSETQYFGPGTRLLVL.

There are a few counts of this clone. The rearrangement joins TRBV14 to TRBJ2-1; 13 nucleotides line up with TRBD2. The CDR3 is 19 amino acids. The V gene's germline CDR1 is SGHDN and CDR2 FVKESK. Trimming removed 5 bases from V and 5 bases from J; junction bases left unmatched: 15. For the CDR3, the DNA is TGTGCCAGCAGCTTCCTGGGTCGGACTAGCGGGAGTAAAAACAATGAGCAGTTCTTC. Translation gives CASSFLGRTSGSKNNEQFF.

This rearrangement joins TRBV28 to TRBJ1-2; a possible D gene is TRBD1 (5 bases). CDR3 size: 16 residues. The ends were cut back, 7 bases at V and 6 bases at J, with 24 bases in the middle. Germline V gene sequence: CDR1 MDHEN, CDR2 SYDVKM. This chain's CDR3 is CASTKGGAGTSDGYTF. The CDR3 DNA reads TGTGCCAGCACCAAAGGCGGGGCAGGGACTAGTGATGGCTACACCTTC.

To note about this clone: Other DNA sequences in the sample encode the same CDR3. The rearrangement links TRBV9 to TRBJ2-3, with D unclear. The germline V gene has CDR1 SGDLS and CDR2 YYNGEE. Trimming pared 0 bases from V and 2 bases from J, leaving 7 bases between. There are 14 residues in the CDR3. The CDR3 DNA sequence: TGTGCCAGCAGCGTAGAAGGAGTCACAGATACGCAGTATTTT. It is translated as CASSVEGVTDTQYF.

This clone occurred a few times. V gene TRBV6-6 combines with J gene TRBJ1-1; possible D gene TRBD1, 6 bases. V was pared by 7 bases and J by 0 bases, with 12 bases between. The length of the CDR3 is 14 residues. Germline CDR1 MNHNY, CDR2 SVGAGI (reference sequence). The CDR3 DNA follows: TGTGCCAGCAAAAGGCAGGGGATGAACACTGAAGCTTTCTTT. The encoded protein is CASKRQGMNTEAFF.

The V and J genes are TRBV5-1 and TRBJ1-4; no definite D call. V was shortened by 0 bases and J by 0 bases, with 6 bases between the two germline ends. This CDR3 region has 15 residues. Germline V CDR1 and CDR2: SGHRS, YFSETQ. CDR3 sequence: CASSLASSTNEKLFF. The CDR3 DNA is TGCGCCAGCAGCTTGGCCAGCTCAACTAATGAAAAACTGTTTTTT.